This T cell receptor (beta chain) was captured by sequencing in a study of T cell changes during pregnancy in multiple sclerosis. Some clones are missing from TCRdb's copy, which holds only in-frame ones; the method was immunoSEQ multiplex PCR. The data hold about 51,000 clones, with around 94% observed a single time. Deletions cut 2 bases from V and 3 bases from J, with 17 bases between. CDR1 is SEHNR and CDR2 is FQNEAQ in the germline V gene (reference sequence). The CDR3 runs 17 residues. This TCR came from a female donor with multiple sclerosis, enrolled in a pregnancy study. The chain has TRBV7-9 and TRBJ1-5, with D possibly being TRBD1 (6 bases). The sequenced sample was CD4+ T cells from peripheral blood mononuclear cells, obtained in the second trimester of pregnancy. CDR3 amino acids: CASSLSAGVGVNQPQHF. The CDR3, as DNA: TGTGCCAGCAGCTTATCGGCAGGGGTTGGGGTCAATCAGCCCCAGCATTTT.